This T cell receptor (beta chain) was documented in a study of T cell changes during pregnancy in multiple sclerosis. The protocol was immunoSEQ multiplex PCR, while the TCRdb copy is restricted to in-frame clones and leaves out a portion. The table includes about 40,000 clones, roughly nine tenths detected once. The length of the CDR3 is 14 residues. Trimming removed 0 bases from V and 7 bases from J, with 10 bases in between. Germline-derived CDR1 and CDR2 are SGHTA and FQGNSA. Sequenced material: CD4+ T cells from peripheral blood mononuclear cells, taken in the first trimester of pregnancy. The sequence was obtained from a female donor with multiple sclerosis, enrolled in a pregnancy study. The chain carries TRBV7-2 and TRBJ1-5; a possible D gene is TRBD1 (5 bases). For the CDR3, the DNA is TGTGCCAGCAGCTTAGCAGGAGGGACCCAGCCCCAGCATTTT. Its protein is CASSLAGGTQPQHF.